These 23 T cell receptor beta chains share one sample of origin, sequenced in a study of neurological immune-mediated disorders. TCRdb analysed the 5' RACE reads with MiXCR anew, one entry per CDR3 protein. The table includes about 66,000 distinct CDR3 sequences, less than 5.5% detected once. Specimen: PBMCs. These receptors came from a man in his thirties or forties with multiple sclerosis.

This clonotype was seen at least ten times. The V call is TRBV20-1, the J call TRBJ2-7; no clear D gene. With 4 bases removed from V and 0 bases from J, the gap between germline ends came to 4 bases. Germline CDR1 reads DFQATT; CDR2 reads SNEGSKA (reference sequence). This CDR3 contains 11 residues. The CDR3 region has the DNA TGCAGTGCTACCCCCTCCTACGAGCAGTACTTC. Translated, it gives CSATPSYEQYF.

This clonotype appeared many times. The chain joins TRBV3-1 to TRBJ1-5; D is perhaps TRBD1 (6 bases). Germline CDR1 and CDR2: LGHDT and YNNKEL (reference sequence). The CDR3 runs 16 residues. The V end was cut by 2 bases, the J end by 0 bases, with 11 bases between. The CDR3 DNA reads as TGTGCCAGCAGCCAAACAGTGGGACATAGCAATCAGCCCCAGCATTTT. This encodes CASSQTVGHSNQPQHF.

This clonotype came up many times. The chain employs TRBV6-5 and TRBJ1-2; D possibly corresponds to TRBD1 (6 bases). CDR1 and CDR2 (germline): MNHEY, SVGAGI. The CDR3 loop spans 13 amino acids. V lost 6 bases and J lost 6, with 14 bases in between. In nucleotides, the CDR3 is TGTGCCAGCAGCCCAGGGGCCCCTCATGGCTACACCTTC. As protein: CASSPGAPHGYTF.

As for this clonotype: An end of the junction differs from the germline gene, which may be a read error. The gene calls are TRBV7-9 and TRBJ1-1; TRBD1 might be the D (5 bases). The CDR3 consists of 15 residues. CDR1 and CDR2 from the germline V gene are SEHNR and FQNEAQ (reference sequence). The CDR3 DNA sequence: TGTGCCAGCAGCTTTAGGGGTTGGGTGAACGCTGAAGCTTTCTTT. The encoded protein is CASSFRGWVNAEAFF. The variable domain in full, with the rest retrieved from reference TRBV7-9 and TRBJ1-1, is DTGVSQNPRHKITKRGQNVTFRCDPISEHNRLYWYRQTLGQGPEFLTYFQNEAQLEKSRLLSDRFSAERPKGSFSTLEIQRTEQGDSAMYLCASSFRGWVNAEAFFGQGTRLTVV.

This clonotype was seen only a few times. The genes are TRBV6-6 and TRBJ1-1; no clear D. Germline CDR1 reads MNHNY; CDR2 reads SVGAGI (reference sequence). Trimming removed 5 bases from V and 5 bases from J, with 15 bases in between. The CDR3 length is 14 residues. CDR3 in amino acids: CASSHGWKGTEAFF. CDR3 nucleotide sequence: TGTGCCAGCAGTCACGGATGGAAAGGGACTGAAGCTTTCTTT.

This clonotype was found many times. V and J are TRBV20-1 and TRBJ2-1, with D possibly matching TRBD2 (6 bases). CDR3 size: 12 residues. CDR1 is DFQATT and CDR2 is SNEGSKA in the germline V gene (reference sequence). Between the trimmed V and J ends, which lost 7 bases and 6 bases, there was a span of 13 bases. The CDR3 nucleotides are TGCAGTGTTTCGGGACTGGTCAATGAGCAGTTCTTC. Translated: CSVSGLVNEQFF.

The table lists this clonotype with many counts. V is TRBV29-1 and J is TRBJ2-1; TRBD1 matches at 8 bases. The CDR3 contains 14 residues. The V and J ends lost 6 bases and 7 bases, in that order; junction bases with no gene match: 11. CDR1 is SQVTM, CDR2 ANQGSEA, per germline. The CDR3 is CSVGQGLMSNEQFF. The CDR3 bases are TGCAGCGTCGGACAGGGATTGATGAGTAATGAGCAGTTCTTC.

This clonotype was detected ten times or more. The chain links TRBV27 to TRBJ2-3; either TRBD1 or TRBD2 may fit D (5 bases each). Per germline, CDR1 MNHEY and CDR2 SMNVEV (reference sequence). V lost 5 bases to trimming and J lost 13 bases, with 13 bases between them. The CDR3 has 11 residues. The CDR3 here is CASSIRDEKYF. Written as DNA, the CDR3 is TGTGCCAGCAGTATCCGGGACGAGAAGTATTTT.

This clonotype has ten or more counts. This chain links TRBV20-1 with TRBJ2-1, with TRBD2 matching over 10 bases. Germline CDR1 is DFQATT and CDR2 is SNEGSKA (reference sequence). V shed 1 base, J shed 2 bases, and the junction held 2 bases outside the gene matches. This CDR3 has 15 amino acids. CDR3 DNA sequence: TGCAGTGCTAGAGCCAGCGGGGGGGCCTACAATGAGCAGTTCTTC. Its translation: CSARASGGAYNEQFF.

This clonotype occurred many times. V gene TRBV5-6 combines with J gene TRBJ2-1; unclear D gene. Germline values: CDR1 SGHDT, CDR2 YYEEEE. The CDR3 length is 13 residues. V was clipped by 2 bases and J by 7 bases, with 10 bases between them. The CDR3 is CASSFKGGNEQFF. Written as DNA, the CDR3 is TGTGCCAGCAGCTTTAAAGGCGGTAATGAGCAGTTCTTC.

This clonotype appeared a few times. The chain links TRBV7-6 to TRBJ1-1; tentatively, D is TRBD1 (5 bases). The V gene lost 4 bases and the J gene lost 0 bases, with 15 bases spanning the gap. CDR1 and CDR2 from the germline V gene are SGHVS and FNYEAQ. The length of the CDR3 is 16 residues. CDR3 sequence reads: CASSSQPQAVNTEAFF. The CDR3 nucleotides read TGTGCCAGCAGCTCCCAGCCACAGGCGGTGAACACTGAAGCTTTCTTT. The variable domain in full, completed from reference TRBV7-6 and TRBJ1-1, reads GAGVSQSPRYKVTKRGQDVALRCDPISGHVSLYWYRQALGQGPEFLTYFNYEAQQDKSGLPNDRFSAERPEGSISTLTIQRTEQRDSAMYRCASSSQPQAVNTEAFFGQGTRLTVV.

Worth noting for this clonotype: Mismatch with germline at one junction end may stem from a read error. The chain joins TRBV12-3 or TRBV12-4 to TRBJ2-7; the D call may be TRBD1 or TRBD2 (6 bases each). The CDR3 length is 17 residues. CDR3 amino acids: CASTRLGGLPGSYEQYF. CDR3 bases: TGTGCCAGCACTAGATTAGGGGGGTTGCCAGGCTCCTACGAGCAGTACTTT.

The V and J genes are TRBV18 and TRBJ1-2; D call uncertain. V dropped 3 bases and J dropped 7 bases, with 12 bases sitting between them. Germline CDR1 reads KGHSH; CDR2 reads LQKENI. The CDR3 covers 13 residues. Here the CDR3 reads CASSPETTRGYTF. CDR3 in DNA: TGTGCCAGCTCACCGGAGACCACGCGTGGCTACACCTTC.

This clonotype was observed at least ten times. The rearrangement uses TRBV7-2 and TRBJ1-1; maybe TRBD1 (5 bases). CDR3 length: 15 amino acids. With 5 bases removed from V and 0 bases from J, the gap between germline ends came to 13 bases. Germline CDR1 reads SGHTA; CDR2 reads FQGNSA. The CDR3 spells CASSPLTVMNTEAFF. The CDR3 nucleotides are TGTGCCAGCAGCCCTCTGACAGTTATGAACACTGAAGCTTTCTTT.

This clonotype was picked up many times. The chain is built from TRBV5-1 and TRBJ1-4, with a tentative D call TRBD1 (5 bases). V was pared by 0 bases and J by 4 bases, with 10 bases between. The CDR3 loop spans 15 amino acids. Germline CDR1 reads SGHRS; CDR2 reads YFSETQ. CDR3 DNA sequence: TGCGCCAGCAGCTTGGGGGGACGGAGTAATGAAAAACTGTTTTTT. It yields the protein CASSLGGRSNEKLFF.

This clonotype was seen repeatedly, ten times or more. This sequence joins TRBV29-1 and TRBJ1-1; the D gene is possibly TRBD1 (5 bases). V shed 5 bases and J shed 6 bases, with 10 bases lying between them. The length of the CDR3 is 11 residues. Germline V gene sequence: CDR1 SQVTM, CDR2 ANQGSEA. Here the CDR3 reads CSVRRASEAFF. CDR3 nucleotide sequence: TGCAGCGTTCGCAGGGCTTCTGAAGCTTTCTTT. Full variable domain (missing parts from reference TRBV29-1 and TRBJ1-1): SAVISQKPSRDICQRGTSLTIQCQVDSQVTMMFWYRQQPGQSLTLIATANQGSEATYESGFVIDKFPISRPNLTFSTLTVSNMSPEDSSIYLCSVRRASEAFFGQGTRLTVV.

There are many counts of this clonotype. The J gene is TRBJ2-6, the V gene TRBV20-1, with D unresolved. Trimming stripped 3 bases from V and 0 bases from J, with 9 bases between. Germline V CDR1 and CDR2: DFQATT, SNEGSKA (reference sequence). CDR3 length: 15 residues. CDR3 loop: CSARPPGSGANVLTF. CDR3 DNA sequence: TGCAGTGCTAGGCCACCCGGCTCTGGGGCCAACGTCCTGACTTTC.

This clonotype was picked up many times. This chain joins TRBV12-3 or TRBV12-4 and TRBJ1-1; D unclear. V was cut by 2 bases and J by 11 bases, with 12 bases left in between. The CDR3 has 12 residues. The CDR3 loop is CASSLRPNQAFF. In nucleotides, the CDR3 is TGTGCCAGCAGTTTAAGGCCTAATCAGGCTTTCTTT.

This clonotype was seen repeatedly, ten times or more. The CDR3 loop reads CASSLGPDRGDSPLHF. The DNA of the CDR3 is TGTGCCAGCAGCTTAGGACCGGACAGGGGAGATTCACCCCTCCACTTT. The rearrangement uses TRBV7-9 and TRBJ1-6; 9 bases align to TRBD1. From germline, CDR1 is SEHNR and CDR2 FQNEAQ (reference sequence). This CDR3 has 16 residues. The ends lost 1 base at V and 8 bases at J; junction bases unmatched: 6.

This clonotype was counted at least ten times. This sequence joins TRBV5-1 and TRBJ1-4; 10 bases are shared with TRBD1. V shed 0 bases and J 7 bases; nucleotides not matched to a gene: 3. This CDR3 comprises 15 residues. Germline V gives CDR1 SGHRS, CDR2 YFSETQ. For the CDR3, the DNA is TGCGCCAGCAGCTTGGCCGGGACAGGGGCTGAAAAACTGTTTTTT. It is translated as CASSLAGTGAEKLFF. The full variable domain, completed using reference TRBV5-1 and TRBJ1-4, is KAGVTQTPRYLIKTRGQQVTLSCSPISGHRSVSWYQQTPGQGLQFLFEYFSETQRNKGNFPGRFSGRQFSNSRSEMNVSTLELGDSALYLCASSLAGTGAEKLFFGSGTQLSVL.

This clonotype has ten or more counts. In DNA form, the CDR3 reads TGTGCCAGCAGCGTAGCGACAGGGTTGATGAACACTGAAGCTTTCTTT. Amino acids: CASSVATGLMNTEAFF. The genes are TRBV9 and TRBJ1-1; 7 bases align to TRBD1. CDR1 and CDR2 from the germline V gene are SGDLS and YYNGEE. Trimming at V came to 0 bases and at J to 0 bases, leaving 5 bases not matched to a gene. The length of the CDR3 is 16 residues.

CDR3 residues: CASSIGDRPPFF. The CDR3 DNA sequence: TGCGCCAGCAGCATCGGGGACAGGCCGCCTTTCTTT. This chain joins TRBV5-1 and TRBJ1-1, with TRBD1 identical over 8 bases. V trimming: 4 bases; J trimming: 12 bases; junction bases outside the gene matches: 8. Germline assignment: CDR1 SGHRS and CDR2 YFSETQ. This CDR3 is built from 12 residues.

This chain uses TRBV20-1 with TRBJ2-7; a possible D gene is TRBD1 (6 bases). The CDR3 covers 15 residues. The V gene lost 1 base and the J gene lost 6 bases, with 19 bases spanning the gap. Per germline, CDR1 DFQATT and CDR2 SNEGSKA (reference sequence). The DNA for the CDR3 is TGCAGTGCTAGAGTACAACAGGGCTCGTCATCCGAGCAGTACTTC. This codes for CSARVQQGSSSEQYF.